A single sample is the source of the 32 T cell receptor beta chains below, sequenced in a study of cytomegalovirus exposure and HLA in healthy donors (dated by TCRdb to the late 2010s). Library prep was done by the immunoSEQ multiplex PCR assay. For the multiplex PCR, a mixture combining 60 forward primers for TCR Vbeta segments and 13 reverse primers for TCR Jbeta segments was used. The immuneACCESS repertoire file appears here via TCRdb, limited to in-frame rearrangements. These files lack a portion of the clones; in checked studies, under half of the deficit traces to unresolved V genes, and the cause of the others is not known. The sample table shows around 100,000 clones, and approximately 70% are seen once. Together, the top ten hold roughly 0.87% of the sample. The sequenced material came from PBMCs. The receptors were gathered from a woman aged 30 to 39 in good health and CMV-seronegative.

This clone was seen more than once but under ten times. The chain combines TRBV6-5 with TRBJ1-2; 9 positions agree with TRBD1. Germline V CDR1 and CDR2: MNHEY, SVGAGI. This CDR3 has 16 amino acids. With V trimmed by 0 bases and J by 0 bases, 2 bases remained unmatched. The CDR3 loop reads CASSYSGQGSNYGYTF. The CDR3 DNA sequence: TGTGCCAGCAGTTACTCGGGACAGGGATCTAACTATGGCTACACCTTC.

The chain is built from TRBV4-2 and TRBJ2-5; 7 bases fit TRBD2. Germline V CDR1 and CDR2: LGHNA, YNFKEQ. The junction had 7 bases not matched to a gene; V was cut back by 2 bases and J by 4 bases. This CDR3 is built from 15 residues. The CDR3 region is CASSQIWGGGETQYF. The CDR3 DNA follows: TGTGCCAGCAGCCAAATCTGGGGCGGGGGAGAGACCCAGTACTTC.

The rearrangement uses TRBV5-1 and TRBJ1-2, with D unclear. Germline V gene lookup returns CDR1 SGHRS and CDR2 YFSETQ. This CDR3 is 13 amino acids long. V dropped 4 bases and J dropped 2 bases, with 9 bases sitting between them. CDR3 amino acids: CASSPSENYGYTF. CDR3 DNA sequence: TGCGCCAGCAGCCCGTCGGAGAACTATGGCTACACCTTC.

The chain carries TRBV18 and TRBJ1-2, with 8 bases fitting TRBD1. Trimming cost V 3 bases and J 8 bases; bases outside gene matches: 5. This CDR3 is 13 amino acids long. Germline V gene sequence: CDR1 KGHSH, CDR2 LQKENI. This CDR3 is CASSPETGDGYTF. Here the CDR3 DNA reads TGTGCCAGCTCACCTGAGACAGGGGACGGCTACACCTTC.

CDR3 region: CASSFYRDRERGYTF. CDR3 DNA: TGTGCCAGCAGCTTCTACCGGGACAGGGAACGCGGCTACACCTTC. The chain employs TRBV5-4 and TRBJ1-2, with TRBD1 matching over 9 bases. V lost 2 bases, J lost 8 bases, and 10 bases stayed unmatched. The CDR3 length is 15 residues. Germline lookup yields CDR1 SGHNT and CDR2 YYREEE (reference sequence).

In its sample, this clone was seen a few times. CDR3 in DNA: TGTGCCAGTAGTGGTCAGGGGGATCAGCCCCAGCATTTT. Protein product: CASSGQGDQPQHF. The V call is TRBV19, the J call TRBJ1-5; 7 nucleotides align to TRBD1. CDR1 is LNHDA and CDR2 is SQIVND in the germline V gene (reference sequence). This CDR3 spans 13 amino acids. V was clipped by 5 bases and J by 5 bases; unmatched bases: 3.

V gene TRBV7-2 combines with J gene TRBJ2-4; 9 bases align to TRBD1. Trimming removed 5 bases from V and 1 base from J; junction bases left unmatched: 6. There are 16 residues in the CDR3. Germline CDR1 SGHTA, CDR2 FQGNSA. Here the CDR3 DNA reads TGTGCCAGCAGCGATGGGACAGGGTGGGCCAAAAACATTCAGTACTTC. It specifies CASSDGTGWAKNIQYF.

The CDR3 DNA follows: TGTGCCAGCAGCTTCGACAGCTACGAGCAGTACTTC. As protein: CASSFDSYEQYF. The rearrangement links TRBV7-9 to TRBJ2-7; possibly TRBD1 for D (5 bases). Germline assignment: CDR1 SEHNR and CDR2 FQNEAQ (reference sequence). Trimming removed 3 bases from V and 3 bases from J, with 6 bases in between. This CDR3 has 12 residues.

Only one count was recorded for this clone. This chain joins TRBV19 and TRBJ1-2, with D possibly being TRBD1 (6 bases). This CDR3 comprises 12 residues. Trimming took off 7 bases at V and 4 bases at J, with 10 bases between the two ends. CDR1 and CDR2 from the germline V gene are LNHDA and SQIVND (reference sequence). CDR3 sequence reads: CASTPGAYGYTF. In DNA, the CDR3 is TGTGCCAGTACCCCAGGGGCCTATGGCTACACCTTC.

The chain links TRBV6-5 to TRBJ2-5, with D hard to call. Germline V CDR1 and CDR2: MNHEY, SVGAGI. The CDR3 is 14 residues long. V lost 0 bases and J 6 bases, leaving 11 bases between the germline ends. Here the CDR3 DNA reads TGTGCCAGCAGTTACTCTCCCCAGTTGCAGACCCAGTACTTC. Translating it yields CASSYSPQLQTQYF.

V is TRBV27 and J is TRBJ1-5; D unresolved. Germline V gene data show CDR1 as MNHEY and CDR2 as SMNVEV (reference sequence). The CDR3 is 12 residues long. Trimming cost V 10 bases and J 4 bases, with 11 bases left between them. The CDR3 spells CATGLLNQPQHF. The CDR3 region has the DNA TGTGCCACCGGACTTTTAAATCAGCCCCAGCATTTT.

The chain employs TRBV29-1 and TRBJ2-1; TRBD2 agrees at 9 bases. J was trimmed by 12 bases and V by 8 bases; bases with no gene match: 17. The CDR3 sequence is 14 residues long. CDR1 is SQVTM and CDR2 is ANQGSEA in the germline V gene. Here the CDR3 reads CSLRASGDLILQFF. The DNA for the CDR3 is TGCAGCCTGCGGGCTAGCGGGGACCTCATCCTGCAGTTCTTC.

The genes are TRBV5-8 and TRBJ2-3; 7 nucleotides match TRBD2. This CDR3 spans 17 amino acids. J was trimmed by 2 bases and V by 5 bases; bases with no gene match: 14. From germline, CDR1 is SGHTS and CDR2 YDEGEE. The CDR3 coding sequence is TGTGCCAGCAGACTGTCAGCCAGCGGGGTAAACACAGATACGCAGTATTTT. Protein product: CASRLSASGVNTDTQYF.

This clone was found a few times. The J gene is TRBJ2-2, the V gene TRBV19; perhaps TRBD2 as D (7 bases). This CDR3 region has 15 residues. CDR1 and CDR2 from the germline V gene are LNHDA and SQIVND (reference sequence). Trimming pared 3 bases from V and 3 bases from J, leaving 11 bases between. The CDR3 reads CASSIRGADTGELFF. In nucleotides, the CDR3 is TGTGCCAGTAGTATCCGGGGGGCCGACACCGGGGAGCTGTTTTTT.

The rearrangement joins TRBV6-4 to TRBJ1-4; 8 bases agree with TRBD1. The V gene's germline CDR1 is MRHNA and CDR2 SNTAGT. The CDR3 consists of 15 residues. V lost 6 bases to trimming and J lost 3 bases; unmatched junction nucleotides: 6. The CDR3 here is CASSPSTGANEKLFF. Here the CDR3 DNA reads TGTGCCAGCAGCCCCTCGACAGGGGCTAATGAAAAACTGTTTTTT.

This clone was recorded only once. The rearrangement links TRBV28 to TRBJ1-1, with TRBD1 matching over 7 bases. Per germline, CDR1 MDHEN and CDR2 SYDVKM. The junction had 9 bases not matched to a gene; V was cut back by 3 bases and J by 8 bases. The CDR3 loop spans 14 amino acids. The CDR3: CASSLGQSLVEAFF. The CDR3, as DNA: TGTGCCAGCAGTTTGGGACAGAGTCTAGTCGAAGCTTTCTTT.

V gene TRBV28 combines with J gene TRBJ1-1; 7 nucleotides agree with TRBD1. Per the germline V gene, CDR1 is MDHEN and CDR2 is SYDVKM. This CDR3 has 16 residues. V dropped 4 bases and J dropped 5; count of bases not matched to a gene: 13. The CDR3 nucleotides read TGTGCCAGCAGTTCCGGGGGGGCAGGGGGGTATACTGAAGCTTTCTTT. Protein product: CASSSGGAGGYTEAFF.

This clone has a handful of counts. This chain uses TRBV7-6 with TRBJ1-1; unclear D gene. The V end was cut by 5 bases, the J end by 14 bases, with 15 bases between. Germline lookup yields CDR1 SGHVS and CDR2 FNYEAQ. The CDR3 extends over 11 amino acids. CDR3 DNA sequence: TGTGCCAGCAGCGATCGGGAGGCCCTATTCTTT. This gives the protein CASSDREALFF.

This chain joins TRBV18 and TRBJ1-4; a weak D match, TRBD1 (5 bases). This CDR3 region has 15 residues. V lost 4 bases and J lost 0, with 9 bases in between. Per germline, CDR1 KGHSH and CDR2 LQKENI. CDR3 region: CASSLQEATNEKLFF. The CDR3 DNA reads as TGTGCCAGCTCACTACAGGAAGCAACTAATGAAAAACTGTTTTTT.

The J gene is TRBJ2-2, the V gene TRBV9; D perhaps matches TRBD2 (6 bases). Germline V gene lookup returns CDR1 SGDLS and CDR2 YYNGEE. V shed 4 bases and J shed 2 bases, with 12 bases lying between them. The CDR3 runs 15 residues. The CDR3 loop is CASSYFGSNTGELFF. The CDR3 DNA reads as TGTGCCAGCAGCTACTTCGGGAGTAACACCGGGGAGCTGTTTTTT.

The J gene is TRBJ2-7, the V gene TRBV5-1, with D possibly being TRBD2 (5 bases). In germline, CDR1 is SGHRS, CDR2 YFSETQ. There are 14 residues in the CDR3. V was cut by 2 bases and J by 5 bases, with 14 bases left in between. This chain's CDR3 is CASSLDGIMNEQYF. In nucleotides, the CDR3 is TGCGCCAGCAGCTTAGACGGGATTATGAACGAGCAGTACTTC.

This clone was seen a few times. This chain connects TRBV5-6 to TRBJ1-2; TRBD1 might be the D (6 bases). This CDR3 has 15 residues. Per the germline V gene, CDR1 is SGHDT and CDR2 is YYEEEE. V was cut by 1 base and J by 5 bases, with 15 bases left in between. CDR3 amino acids: CASSLRAGAGYGYTF. As DNA, the CDR3 is TGTGCCAGCAGCTTGCGAGCAGGGGCAGGATATGGCTACACCTTC.

In DNA form, the CDR3 reads TGTGCCAGCACCACCGGACAGGTCCCTAGCTCCTATAATTCACCCCTCCACTTT. Residues: CASTTGQVPSSYNSPLHF. The chain combines TRBV27 with TRBJ1-6; 7 bases agree with TRBD1. Trimming cost V 7 bases and J 0 bases; bases outside gene matches: 12. CDR1 is MNHEY, CDR2 SMNVEV, per germline (reference sequence). The CDR3 loop spans 18 amino acids.

The V gene is TRBV30, the J gene TRBJ1-5, with 8 positions matching TRBD1. This CDR3 comprises 13 residues. Trimming at V came to 5 bases and at J to 0 bases, leaving 0 bases not matched to a gene. Germline CDR1 and CDR2: GTSNPN and SVGIG (reference sequence). The CDR3 DNA is TGTGCCTGGGGACAGGGTAGCAATCAGCCCCAGCATTTT. Its translation is CAWGQGSNQPQHF.

This chain links TRBV30 with TRBJ1-1; D is uncertain. V shed 4 bases and J shed 3 bases, with 15 bases lying between them. This CDR3 spans 14 amino acids. Germline-derived CDR1 and CDR2 are GTSNPN and SVGIG (reference sequence). The CDR3 nucleotides are TGTGCCTGGAAGCGATCACCGGCCGACACTGAAGCTTTCTTT. Its translation is CAWKRSPADTEAFF.

This clone was observed a few times. The rearrangement joins TRBV6-1 to TRBJ2-7; the D is unclear. Deletions cut 1 base from V and 6 bases from J, with 7 bases between. Germline loops: CDR1 MNHNS, CDR2 SASEGT. The CDR3 runs to 12 residues. CDR3 DNA sequence: TGTGCCAGCAGTGAAGATACAGCCGAGCAGTACTTC. Its protein is CASSEDTAEQYF.

The chain links TRBV29-1 to TRBJ2-3; D ambiguous. From germline, CDR1 is SQVTM and CDR2 ANQGSEA. This CDR3 is built from 12 residues. Trimming pared 4 bases from V and 1 base from J, leaving 6 bases between. CDR3 loop: CSVASGTDTQYF. CDR3 DNA sequence: TGCAGCGTTGCTTCAGGCACAGATACGCAGTATTTT.

The chain joins TRBV6-5 to TRBJ2-1, with 11 bases fitting TRBD2. Per germline, CDR1 MNHEY and CDR2 SVGAGI. With 2 bases clipped from V and 6 bases from J, the junction kept 6 bases outside the gene matches. CDR3 length: 16 amino acids. The CDR3 spells CASSYELAGASNEQFF. CDR3 bases: TGTGCCAGCAGTTACGAACTAGCGGGAGCCTCCAATGAGCAGTTCTTC.

This sequence joins TRBV9 and TRBJ1-2; tentative D call: TRBD1 (6 bases). Trimming cost V 4 bases and J 2 bases, with 9 bases left between them. CDR3 size: 13 residues. In germline, CDR1 is SGDLS, CDR2 YYNGEE. The chain's CDR3 is CASSPTGNYGYTF. DNA of the CDR3: TGTGCCAGCAGCCCTACAGGGAACTATGGCTACACCTTC.

The chain has TRBV4-1 and TRBJ2-1; tentative D call: TRBD2 (5 bases). The CDR3 extends over 18 amino acids. V gave up 0 bases and J gave up 6 bases, with 21 bases separating them. Germline CDR1 MGHRA, CDR2 YSYEKL. The CDR3 region is CASSQESFTSSDFNEQFF. In DNA, the CDR3 is TGCGCCAGCAGCCAAGAATCCTTCACTAGTTCTGACTTCAATGAGCAGTTCTTC.

This clone has more than one count but fewer than ten. V gene TRBV10-3 combines with J gene TRBJ1-2; D is unresolved. There are 14 residues in the CDR3. Trimming stripped 0 bases from V and 6 bases from J, with 11 bases between. Germline CDR1 is ENHRY and CDR2 is SYGVKD. Here the CDR3 reads CAISESWQDDGYTF. Written as DNA, the CDR3 is TGTGCCATCAGTGAGTCATGGCAGGATGATGGCTACACCTTC.

V and J are TRBV30 and TRBJ2-3, with D possibly TRBD2 on 5 matching bases. V lost 5 bases to trimming and J lost 4 bases, with 13 bases between them. Per the germline V gene, CDR1 is GTSNPN and CDR2 is SVGIG (reference sequence). The CDR3 covers 13 residues. CDR3 nucleotide sequence: TGTGCCTGGGGAGGAGGTATCGCAGATACGCAGTATTTT. Translating gives CAWGGGIADTQYF.